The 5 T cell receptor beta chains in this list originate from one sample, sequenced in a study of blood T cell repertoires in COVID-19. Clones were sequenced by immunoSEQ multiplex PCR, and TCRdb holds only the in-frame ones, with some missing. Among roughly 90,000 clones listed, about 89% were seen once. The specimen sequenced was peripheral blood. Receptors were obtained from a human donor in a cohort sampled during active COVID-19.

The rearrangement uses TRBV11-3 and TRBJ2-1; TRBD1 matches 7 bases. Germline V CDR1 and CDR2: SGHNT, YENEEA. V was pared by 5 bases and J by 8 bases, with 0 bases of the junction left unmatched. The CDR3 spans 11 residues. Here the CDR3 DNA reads TGTGCCAGCAGCCAGGGGGATGAGCAGTTCTTC. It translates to CASSQGDEQFF. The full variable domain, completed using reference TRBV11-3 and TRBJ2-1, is EAGVVQSPRYKIIEKKQPVAFWCNPISGHNTLYWYLQNLGQGPELLIRYENEEAVDDSQLPKDRFSAERLKGVDSTLKIQPAELGDSAVYLCASSQGDEQFFGPGTRLTVL.

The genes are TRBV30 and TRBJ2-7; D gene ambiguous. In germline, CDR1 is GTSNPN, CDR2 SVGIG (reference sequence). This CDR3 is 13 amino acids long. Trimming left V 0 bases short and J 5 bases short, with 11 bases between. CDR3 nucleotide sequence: TGTGCCTGGAGTGTCCACGCCAGTAACGAGCAGTACTTC. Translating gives CAWSVHASNEQYF.

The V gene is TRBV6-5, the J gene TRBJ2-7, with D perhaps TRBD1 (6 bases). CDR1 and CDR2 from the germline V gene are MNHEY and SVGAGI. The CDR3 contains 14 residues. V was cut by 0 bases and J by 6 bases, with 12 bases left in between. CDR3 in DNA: TGTGCCAGCAGTTACTCGAGGGGGAGCTCCGAGCAGTACTTC. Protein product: CASSYSRGSSEQYF.

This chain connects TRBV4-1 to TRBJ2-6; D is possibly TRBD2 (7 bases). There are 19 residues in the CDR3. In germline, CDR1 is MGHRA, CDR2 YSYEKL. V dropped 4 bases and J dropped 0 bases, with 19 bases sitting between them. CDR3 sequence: CASSPSSGQKFSGANVLTF. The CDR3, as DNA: TGCGCCAGCAGCCCATCTAGCGGACAGAAGTTCTCTGGGGCCAACGTCCTGACTTTC.

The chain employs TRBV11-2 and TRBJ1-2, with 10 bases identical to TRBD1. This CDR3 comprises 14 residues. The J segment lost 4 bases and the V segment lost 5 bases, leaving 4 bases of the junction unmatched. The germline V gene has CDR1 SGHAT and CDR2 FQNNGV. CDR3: CASSPRTGGYGYTF. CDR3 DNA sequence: TGTGCCAGCAGCCCCCGGACAGGGGGCTATGGCTACACCTTC.